The 2 T cell receptor beta chains below were found in one sample sequenced in a study of T cell responses to AZD1222 COVID-19 vaccine. The table came from immunoSEQ multiplex PCR; TCRdb's copy has only in-frame clones and leaves some out. The repertoire holds 95,000 to 150,000 clones, with over 75% as singletons. This material consisted of peripheral blood, taken on day 0 of AZD1222 vaccination. These receptors were collected from an adult in good health.

V is TRBV6-6 and J is TRBJ2-2, with D perhaps TRBD2 (6 bases). This CDR3 contains 14 residues. Germline V gene lookup returns CDR1 MNHNY and CDR2 SVGAGI (reference sequence). V was cut by 5 bases and J by 5 bases, with 12 bases left in between. The CDR3 DNA reads as TGTGCCAGCAGTCAGGAGCGGGTGACCGGGGAGCTGTTTTTT. The encoded protein is CASSQERVTGELFF.

The chain recombines TRBV5-1 with TRBJ2-7, with 12 bases that match TRBD2. The CDR3 is made up of 15 amino acids. The germline V gene has CDR1 SGHRS and CDR2 YFSETQ. Trimming at V came to 4 bases and at J to 2 bases, leaving 4 bases not matched to a gene. The CDR3 is CASSIRLAGAYEQYF. Here the CDR3 DNA reads TGCGCCAGCAGCATTCGACTAGCGGGGGCCTACGAGCAGTACTTC.